This record covers a single T cell receptor beta chain. Its cognate antigen is unknown. Trimming removed 4 bases at V and 7 bases at J, with 18 bases between. Germline V gene lookup returns CDR1 SGHRS and CDR2 YFSETQ. CDR3 size: 16 residues. Primers: 60 Vbeta forward and 13 Jbeta reverse. Clones were sequenced by immunoSEQ multiplex PCR, and TCRdb holds only the in-frame ones, with some missing. Altogether fewer than 100,000 clones are present, about four fifths being singletons, with the ten largest covering roughly 3.8%. These data originate in a study of cytomegalovirus exposure and HLA in healthy donors. Study in general: Unique TCRs from HLA-typed donors, 70 million to 100 million of them, were held in an early data release.

General study results and limits: Rarity held for most TCR sequences, but there were some public TCRs that occurred in many donors. Sequencing likely produced, as an artifact, a cluster of highly shared sequence variants. Serostatus for CMV was the only available immune exposure information.

This chain links TRBV5-1 with TRBJ1-6, with D hard to call. This clonotype was obtained from a woman aged 35 to 49 in good health and CMV-seronegative. Sequenced sample: PBMCs. The CDR3: CASSLLNRKDNSPLHF. The CDR3 DNA reads TGCGCCAGCAGCCTCCTGAACAGAAAAGACAATTCACCCCTCCACTTT.